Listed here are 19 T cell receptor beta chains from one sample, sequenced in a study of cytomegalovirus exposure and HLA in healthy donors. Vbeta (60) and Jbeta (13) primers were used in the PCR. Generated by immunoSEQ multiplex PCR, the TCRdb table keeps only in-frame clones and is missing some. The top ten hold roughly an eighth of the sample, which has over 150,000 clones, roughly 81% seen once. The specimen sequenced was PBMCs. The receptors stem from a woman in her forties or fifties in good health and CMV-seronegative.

The chain's CDR3 is CASRHDRVGVSRYTF. In nucleotides, the CDR3 is TGTGCCAGCAGACACGACAGGGTAGGAGTGAGTCGCTACACCTTC. The rearrangement joins TRBV6-6 to TRBJ1-2, with TRBD1 identical over 7 bases. CDR1 is MNHNY, CDR2 SVGAGI, per germline (reference sequence). The CDR3 totals 15 residues. Trimming removed 6 bases from V and 9 bases from J; junction bases left unmatched: 16.

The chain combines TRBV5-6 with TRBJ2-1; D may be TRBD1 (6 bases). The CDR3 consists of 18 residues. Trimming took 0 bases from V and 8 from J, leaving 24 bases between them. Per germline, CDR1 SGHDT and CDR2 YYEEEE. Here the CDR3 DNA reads TGTGCCAGCAGCTTGGTCCCTTCCCTTAACAAGGGGGAGTATGAGCAGTTCTTC. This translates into CASSLVPSLNKGEYEQFF.

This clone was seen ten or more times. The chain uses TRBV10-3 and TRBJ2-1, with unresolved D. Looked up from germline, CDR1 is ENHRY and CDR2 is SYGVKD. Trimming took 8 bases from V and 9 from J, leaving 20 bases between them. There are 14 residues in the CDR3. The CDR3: CAIEGVGQRSEQFF. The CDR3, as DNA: TGTGCCATCGAAGGCGTCGGCCAGAGGTCTGAGCAGTTCTTC.

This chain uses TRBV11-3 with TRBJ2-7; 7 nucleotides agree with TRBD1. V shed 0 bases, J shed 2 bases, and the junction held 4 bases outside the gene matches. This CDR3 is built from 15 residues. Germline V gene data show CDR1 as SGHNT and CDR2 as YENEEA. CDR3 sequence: CASSLESGTAYEQYF. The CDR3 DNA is TGTGCCAGCAGCTTAGAGTCCGGGACAGCCTACGAGCAGTACTTC.

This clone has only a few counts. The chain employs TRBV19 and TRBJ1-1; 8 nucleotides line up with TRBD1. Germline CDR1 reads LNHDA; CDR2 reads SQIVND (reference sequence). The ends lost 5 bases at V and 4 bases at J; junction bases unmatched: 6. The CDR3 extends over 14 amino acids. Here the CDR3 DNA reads TGTGCCAGTAGTGAACAGGGGGGGTTCACTGAAGCTTTCTTT. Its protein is CASSEQGGFTEAFF.

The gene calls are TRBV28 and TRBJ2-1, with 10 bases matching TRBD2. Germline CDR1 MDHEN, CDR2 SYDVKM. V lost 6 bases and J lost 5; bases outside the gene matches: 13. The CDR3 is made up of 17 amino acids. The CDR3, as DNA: TGTGCCAGCAGCCTACCTTCTAGCGGGAGCCGTAACAATGAGCAGTTCTTC. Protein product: CASSLPSSGSRNNEQFF.

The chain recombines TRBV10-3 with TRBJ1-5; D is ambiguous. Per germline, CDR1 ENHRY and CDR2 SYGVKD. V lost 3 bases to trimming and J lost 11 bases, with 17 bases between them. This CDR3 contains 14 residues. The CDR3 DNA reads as TGTGCCATCAGTGAAGGCAGTGACTTCAGAGCCCAGCATTTT. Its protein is CAISEGSDFRAQHF.

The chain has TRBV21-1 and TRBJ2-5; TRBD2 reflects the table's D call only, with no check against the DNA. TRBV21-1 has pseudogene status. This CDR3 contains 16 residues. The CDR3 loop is CASSKDALVEQETQYF. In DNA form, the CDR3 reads TGTGCCAGCAGCAAAGACGCACTAGTGGAACAAGAGACCCAGTACTTC.

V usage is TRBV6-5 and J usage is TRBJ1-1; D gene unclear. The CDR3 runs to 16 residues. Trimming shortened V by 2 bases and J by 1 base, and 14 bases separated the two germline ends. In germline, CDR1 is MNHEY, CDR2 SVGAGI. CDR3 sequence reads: CASSYTERHRNTEAFF. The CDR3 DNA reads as TGTGCCAGCAGTTACACAGAAAGACACCGGAACACTGAAGCTTTCTTT.

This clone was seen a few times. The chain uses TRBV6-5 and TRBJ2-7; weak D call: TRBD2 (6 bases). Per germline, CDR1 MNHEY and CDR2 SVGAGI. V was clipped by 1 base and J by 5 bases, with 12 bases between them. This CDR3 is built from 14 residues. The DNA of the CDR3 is TGTGCCAGCAGTTACTTGGGGGGTTCGGACGAGCAGTACTTC. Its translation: CASSYLGGSDEQYF.

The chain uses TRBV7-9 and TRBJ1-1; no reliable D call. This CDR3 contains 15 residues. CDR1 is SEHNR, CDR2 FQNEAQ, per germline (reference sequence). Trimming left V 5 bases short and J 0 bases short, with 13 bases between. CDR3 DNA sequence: TGTGCCAGCAGCCCGACGGGAACCCTGAACACTGAAGCTTTCTTT. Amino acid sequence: CASSPTGTLNTEAFF.

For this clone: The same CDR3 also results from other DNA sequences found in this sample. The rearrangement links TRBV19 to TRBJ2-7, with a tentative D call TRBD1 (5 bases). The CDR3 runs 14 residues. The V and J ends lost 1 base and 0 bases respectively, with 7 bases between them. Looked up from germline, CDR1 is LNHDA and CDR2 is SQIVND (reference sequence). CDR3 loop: CASSIGQGSYEQYF. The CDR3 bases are TGTGCCAGTAGTATAGGGCAGGGCTCCTACGAGCAGTACTTC.

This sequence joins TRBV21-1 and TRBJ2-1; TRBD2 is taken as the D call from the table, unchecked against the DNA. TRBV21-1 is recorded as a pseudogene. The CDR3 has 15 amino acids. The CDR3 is CASSNRTSPYNEQFF. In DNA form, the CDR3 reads TGTGCCAGCAGCAATAGGACTAGTCCCTACAATGAGCAGTTCTTC.

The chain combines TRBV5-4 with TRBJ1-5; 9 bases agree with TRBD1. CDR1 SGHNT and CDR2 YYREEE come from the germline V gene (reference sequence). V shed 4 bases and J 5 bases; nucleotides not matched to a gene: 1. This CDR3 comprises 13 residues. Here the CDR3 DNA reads TGTGCCAGCAGCGGGGACAGGGATCAGCCCCAGCATTTT. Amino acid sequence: CASSGDRDQPQHF.

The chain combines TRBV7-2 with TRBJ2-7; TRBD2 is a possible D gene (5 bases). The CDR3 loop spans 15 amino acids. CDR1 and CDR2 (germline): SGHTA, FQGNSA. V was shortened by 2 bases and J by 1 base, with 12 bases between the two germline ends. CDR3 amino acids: CASSLNDGISYEQYF. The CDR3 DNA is TGTGCCAGCAGCTTAAATGACGGGATTTCCTACGAGCAGTACTTC.

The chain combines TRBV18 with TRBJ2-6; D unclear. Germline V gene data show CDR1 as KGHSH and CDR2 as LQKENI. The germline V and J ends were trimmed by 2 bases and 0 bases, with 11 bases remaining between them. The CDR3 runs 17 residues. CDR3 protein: CASSPNADNSGANVLTF. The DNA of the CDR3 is TGTGCCAGCTCACCAAACGCTGACAACTCTGGGGCCAACGTCCTGACTTTC.

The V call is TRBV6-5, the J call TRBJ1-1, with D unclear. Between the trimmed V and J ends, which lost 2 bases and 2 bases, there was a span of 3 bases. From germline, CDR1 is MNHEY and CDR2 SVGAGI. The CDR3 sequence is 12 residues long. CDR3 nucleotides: TGTGCCAGCAGTTACCCAAACACTGAAGCTTTCTTT. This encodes CASSYPNTEAFF.

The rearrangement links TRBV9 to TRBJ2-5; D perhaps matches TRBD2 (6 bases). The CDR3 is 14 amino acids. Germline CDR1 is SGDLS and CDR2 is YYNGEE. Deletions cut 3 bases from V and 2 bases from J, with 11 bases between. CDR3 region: CASSGGGLQETQYF. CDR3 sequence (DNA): TGTGCCAGCAGCGGTGGGGGGTTACAAGAGACCCAGTACTTC.

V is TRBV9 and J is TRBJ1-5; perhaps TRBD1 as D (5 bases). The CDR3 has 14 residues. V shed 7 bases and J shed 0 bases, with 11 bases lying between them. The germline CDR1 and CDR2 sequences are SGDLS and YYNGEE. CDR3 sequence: CASGGVSSNQPQHF. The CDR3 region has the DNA TGTGCCAGCGGGGGGGTATCTAGCAATCAGCCCCAGCATTTT. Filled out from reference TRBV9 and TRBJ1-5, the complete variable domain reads DSGVTQTPKHLITATGQRVTLRCSPRSGDLSVYWYQQSLDQGLQFLIQYYNGEERAKGNILERFSAQQFPDLHSELNLSSLELGDSALYFCASGGVSSNQPQHFGDGTRLSIL.